Ten or more counts support the clone carrying this TCR beta chain. Its antigen is not known. Looked up from germline, CDR1 is SQVTM and CDR2 is ANQGSEA. The CDR3 is 12 amino acids. Trimming took 6 bases from V and 3 from J, leaving 11 bases between them. The data stem from a study of T cells in Graves' hyperthyroidism and ophthalmopathy. General study findings and limits: Also found in blood were most expanded thyroid clonotypes above 0.001.

Authors of the study amplified TCR beta CDR3 regions from RNA transcripts. Carried out on the TCR CDR3, a first-round RT-PCR used the HTBI primer set. TCRdb re-called the multiplex PCR reads with MiXCR, one entry per CDR3 protein. This sample has roughly 400,000 distinct CDR3 sequences, with around 15% found just once. Disease duration was under 3 months in the ophthalmopathy patients, who also had a Clinical Activity Score of at least 3 and a NOSPECS grade of at least 4. Out of roughly 10 ml of fresh peripheral blood came the PBMCs. The V and J genes are TRBV29-1 and TRBJ1-1; D might be TRBD1 (5 bases). Sequenced input: blood. The sequence derives from a middle-aged man with Graves' ophthalmopathy. The CDR3 protein is CSVGGRDTEAFF. The CDR3 DNA reads as TGCAGCGTGGGGGGTCGGGACACTGAAGCTTTCTTT.